Below are 20 T cell receptor beta chains sequenced from a single sample in a study of OX40 agonist ivuxolimab in advanced cancers. The table came from immunoSEQ multiplex PCR; TCRdb's copy has only in-frame clones and leaves some out. The sample records about 87,000 clones, around 78% being singletons. The sequenced sample was CD4+ or CD8+ T cells sorted from blood, obtained in a trial of the OX40 agonist ivuxolimab. Source of these receptors: an adult with an advanced solid tumor such as melanoma, head and neck, liver or kidney cancer.

This chain joins TRBV7-7 and TRBJ2-3; D may correspond to TRBD1 or TRBD2 (6 bases each). The CDR3 contains 14 residues. The V gene lost 1 base and the J gene lost 6 bases, with 11 bases spanning the gap. From germline, CDR1 is SSHAT and CDR2 FNYEAQ (reference sequence). CDR3 DNA sequence: TGTGCCAGCAGCTTAGGGGGGGCAGGCGATACGCAGTATTTT. It is translated as CASSLGGAGDTQYF.

V gene TRBV30 combines with J gene TRBJ2-5, with D perhaps matching TRBD1 or TRBD2 (7 bases each). The CDR3 length is 15 residues. V was pared by 1 base and J by 5 bases, with 17 bases between. Germline V lookup: CDR1 GTSNPN, CDR2 SVGIG (reference sequence). CDR3 coding DNA: TGTGCCTGGAGTGAGCCGGGGGGCAGGGGGGAGACCCAGTACTTC. This sequence encodes CAWSEPGGRGETQYF.

The chain has TRBV7-3 and TRBJ2-7, with TRBD2 identical over 13 bases. This CDR3 is 15 amino acids long. CDR1 is SGHTA and CDR2 is FQGTGA in the germline V gene. The V and J ends lost 4 bases and 5 bases, in that order; junction bases with no gene match: 5. The CDR3, as DNA: TGTGCCAGCAGCTCGGGACTAGCGGGGAACCACGAGCAGTACTTC. Translated, it gives CASSSGLAGNHEQYF.

The genes are TRBV6-6 and TRBJ2-7, with 8 bases aligning to TRBD1. CDR3 length: 15 residues. CDR1 is MNHNY, CDR2 SVGAGI, per germline (reference sequence). The J segment lost 4 bases and the V segment lost 0 bases, leaving 5 bases of the junction unmatched. The CDR3 loop is CASSYSSDRGYEQYF. The CDR3 nucleotides are TGTGCCAGCAGTTACTCATCAGACAGGGGTTACGAGCAGTACTTC.

The rearrangement links TRBV19 to TRBJ1-1, with 8 bases identical to TRBD1. The germline gives CDR1 LNHDA, CDR2 SQIVND (reference sequence). The V segment lost 3 bases and the J segment 2 bases; nucleotides outside the gene matches: 2. There are 14 residues in the CDR3. CDR3 sequence (DNA): TGTGCCAGTAGTATGGACAGGGTAAACACTGAAGCTTTCTTT. It yields the protein CASSMDRVNTEAFF. The variable domain in full, with the rest retrieved from reference TRBV19 and TRBJ1-1, is DGGITQSPKYLFRKEGQNVTLSCEQNLNHDAMYWYRQDPGQGLRLIYYSQIVNDFQKGDIAEGYSVSREKKESFPLTVTSAQKNPTAFYLCASSMDRVNTEAFFGQGTRLTVV.

V and J are TRBV7-2 and TRBJ2-3; TRBD2 matches at 15 bases. The CDR3 contains 18 residues. Germline V gives CDR1 SGHTA, CDR2 FQGNSA. V lost 0 bases to trimming and J lost 8 bases; unmatched junction nucleotides: 9. CDR3 residues: CASSLATGLAGGPGTQYF. In nucleotides, the CDR3 is TGTGCCAGCAGCTTAGCGACTGGACTAGCGGGGGGGCCGGGTACGCAGTATTTT.

This sequence joins TRBV11-2 and TRBJ2-7; D uncertain. Germline V gives CDR1 SGHAT, CDR2 FQNNGV. The V end was cut by 1 base, the J end by 1 base, with 11 bases between. The CDR3 has 15 amino acids. CDR3: CASSLGPDGSYEQYF. The CDR3 DNA sequence: TGTGCCAGCAGCTTAGGGCCGGACGGATCCTACGAGCAGTACTTC.

The J gene is TRBJ1-1, the V gene TRBV9; D not certain. Germline V gene sequence: CDR1 SGDLS, CDR2 YYNGEE. V lost 6 bases and J 4 bases, leaving 16 bases between the germline ends. The CDR3 is made up of 14 amino acids. The CDR3 is CASNKIQRGTEAFF. DNA of the CDR3: TGTGCCAGCAACAAGATTCAACGGGGCACTGAAGCTTTCTTT.

This chain connects TRBV4-3 to TRBJ2-5, with a possible D match to TRBD1 (6 bases). Trimming took off 0 bases at V and 3 bases at J, with 11 bases between the two ends. From germline, CDR1 is LGHNA and CDR2 YSLEER. CDR3 size: 15 residues. The CDR3 reads CASSQDSWTEETQYF. The CDR3 DNA sequence: TGCGCCAGCAGCCAAGATTCTTGGACAGAAGAGACCCAGTACTTC.

This chain uses TRBV5-8 with TRBJ2-5; 8 nucleotides match TRBD2. CDR1 SGHTS and CDR2 YDEGEE come from the germline V gene. The CDR3 has 14 residues. The ends lost 4 bases at V and 4 bases at J; junction bases unmatched: 6. The CDR3 DNA sequence: TGTGCCAGCAGCCTCCTCAGCGGGGGAGAGACCCAGTACTTC. Translating it yields CASSLLSGGETQYF.

The V gene is TRBV29-1, the J gene TRBJ2-5, with D possibly matching TRBD2 (5 bases). V was clipped by 6 bases and J by 5 bases, with 10 bases between them. CDR1 is SQVTM and CDR2 is ANQGSEA in the germline V gene. The CDR3 runs 11 residues. The CDR3 DNA reads TGCAGCGTAAGGAGGTCCGAGACCCAGTACTTC. Translation gives CSVRRSETQYF.

The genes are TRBV19 and TRBJ2-5; D gene ambiguous. The germline V gene encodes CDR1 LNHDA and CDR2 SQIVND (reference sequence). This CDR3 is built from 15 residues. V was shortened by 1 base and J by 0 bases, with 9 bases between the two germline ends. The chain's CDR3 is CASSIGHSYQETQYF. In nucleotides, the CDR3 is TGTGCCAGTAGTATAGGCCATTCGTACCAAGAGACCCAGTACTTC. Looking up the rest from reference TRBV19 and TRBJ2-5 gives the full variable domain: DGGITQSPKYLFRKEGQNVTLSCEQNLNHDAMYWYRQDPGQGLRLIYYSQIVNDFQKGDIAEGYSVSREKKESFPLTVTSAQKNPTAFYLCASSIGHSYQETQYFGPGTRLLVL.

V gene TRBV6-6 combines with J gene TRBJ2-7; 10 nucleotides align to TRBD1. Losses at the gene ends were 6 bases for V and 5 bases for J; bases not matched to a gene: 10. The CDR3 length is 15 residues. The germline V gene encodes CDR1 MNHNY and CDR2 SVGAGI (reference sequence). The CDR3 sequence is CASSITTGGFHEQYF. CDR3 DNA: TGTGCCAGCAGCATAACGACAGGGGGCTTCCACGAGCAGTACTTC.

The CDR3: CASSPQKGTGGNQPQHF. The CDR3 DNA follows: TGTGCCAGCAGTCCACAAAAAGGGACAGGGGGCAATCAGCCCCAGCATTTT. The gene calls are TRBV27 and TRBJ1-5; TRBD1 agrees at 10 bases. V lost 5 bases, J lost 2 bases, and 9 bases stayed unmatched. CDR1 and CDR2 (germline): MNHEY, SMNVEV (reference sequence). The CDR3 covers 17 residues.

The chain carries TRBV5-1 and TRBJ2-1; 7 bases align to TRBD2. V lost 1 base to trimming and J lost 7 bases; unmatched junction nucleotides: 5. Germline V gene sequence: CDR1 SGHRS, CDR2 YFSETQ. The CDR3 runs to 14 residues. CDR3 protein: CASSLFQAGNEQFF. CDR3 in DNA: TGCGCCAGCAGCTTGTTCCAAGCGGGAAATGAGCAGTTCTTC. The full variable domain, with the rest looked up from reference TRBV5-1 and TRBJ2-1, is KAGVTQTPRYLIKTRGQQVTLSCSPISGHRSVSWYQQTPGQGLQFLFEYFSETQRNKGNFPGRFSGRQFSNSRSEMNVSTLELGDSALYLCASSLFQAGNEQFFGPGTRLTVL.

The table lists this clone with a few counts. The chain recombines TRBV28 with TRBJ1-2; TRBD1 is a possible D gene (5 bases). Germline CDR1 is MDHEN and CDR2 is SYDVKM. Trimming pared 5 bases from V and 6 bases from J, leaving 16 bases between. CDR3 length equals 14 residues. The CDR3 nucleotides are TGTGCCAGCAGTCTCAGGCCACAGGATCATGGCTACACCTTC. Protein product: CASSLRPQDHGYTF.

This clone was picked up a small number of times. The V gene is TRBV30, the J gene TRBJ1-1; 9 bases are a match to TRBD1. This CDR3 has 15 residues. Germline CDR1 reads GTSNPN; CDR2 reads SVGIG (reference sequence). The V gene end was trimmed by 3 bases and the J gene end by 11 bases; junction bases not matched to a gene: 16. The CDR3 protein is CAWRWSGQGRDTAFF. The CDR3 DNA sequence: TGTGCCTGGAGATGGAGTGGACAGGGGAGAGACACGGCTTTCTTT.

The chain is built from TRBV6-5 and TRBJ1-2; 9 bases map to TRBD1. This CDR3 is 13 amino acids long. The V gene end was trimmed by 7 bases and the J gene end by 7 bases; junction bases not matched to a gene: 7. Germline values: CDR1 MNHEY, CDR2 SVGAGI. The CDR3 sequence is CASNQQGAGGYTF. The DNA for the CDR3 is TGTGCCAGCAACCAACAGGGGGCCGGTGGCTACACCTTC.

This chain joins TRBV6-5 and TRBJ1-2, with 7 bases matching TRBD1. Germline values: CDR1 MNHEY, CDR2 SVGAGI. The CDR3 is 11 residues long. V shed 7 bases, J shed 4 bases, and the junction held 0 bases outside the gene matches. The CDR3 DNA reads TGTGCCAGCACAGGGGGCTATGGCTACACCTTC. Its protein is CASTGGYGYTF.

The rearrangement joins TRBV4-2 to TRBJ2-4; perhaps TRBD2 as D (7 bases). The germline CDR1 and CDR2 sequences are LGHNA and YNFKEQ. Trimming removed 0 bases from V and 5 bases from J, with 11 bases in between. CDR3 length: 15 amino acids. As DNA, the CDR3 is TGTGCCAGCAGCCAAGATGGGAGGGGGGAAAACATTCAGTACTTC. Translated: CASSQDGRGENIQYF.